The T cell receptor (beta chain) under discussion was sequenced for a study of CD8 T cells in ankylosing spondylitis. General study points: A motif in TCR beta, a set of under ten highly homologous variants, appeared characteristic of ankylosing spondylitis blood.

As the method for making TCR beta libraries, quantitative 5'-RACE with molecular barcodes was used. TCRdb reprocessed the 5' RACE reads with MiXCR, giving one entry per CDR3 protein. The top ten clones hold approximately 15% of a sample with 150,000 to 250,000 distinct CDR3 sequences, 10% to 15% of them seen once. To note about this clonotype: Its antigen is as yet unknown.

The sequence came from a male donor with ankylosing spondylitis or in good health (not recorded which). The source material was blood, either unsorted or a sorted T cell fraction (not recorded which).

In DNA form, the CDR3 reads TGTGCCTGGAGCCACGGCTCCTACAATGAGCAGTTCTTC. Residues: CAWSHGSYNEQFF. J is TRBJ2-1 and V is TRBV30; no clear D. This CDR3 is 13 amino acids long. The V gene lost 3 bases and the J gene lost 0 bases, with 6 bases spanning the gap. Germline lookup yields CDR1 GTSNPN and CDR2 SVGIG (reference sequence).